This record concerns one T cell receptor (beta chain) sequence. Some clones are missing from TCRdb's copy, which holds only in-frame ones; the method was immunoSEQ multiplex PCR. The data contain about 73,000 clones, 75% to 90% of them singletons. The data belong to a study of blood T cell repertoires in COVID-19. This CDR3 is built from 16 residues. Germline V gene lookup returns CDR1 SGHDN and CDR2 FVKESK. The V and J ends lost 0 bases and 7 bases respectively, with 16 bases between them. This TCR was sampled from a man older than 75 with acute or convalescent COVID-19. Sequencing input: peripheral blood. The chain couples TRBV14 to TRBJ2-1, with D tentatively TRBD2 (5 bases). The CDR3: CASSQDRWGEGNEQFF. In DNA form, the CDR3 reads TGTGCCAGCAGCCAAGATCGGTGGGGAGAAGGAAATGAGCAGTTCTTC.